Listed below are T cell receptor beta chains from one sample, sequenced in a study of T cells in Graves' hyperthyroidism and ophthalmopathy. From the multiplex PCR reads, TCRdb called clonotypes with MiXCR, one entry per CDR3 protein. Altogether some 370,000 distinct CDR3 sequences are present, about 14% being singletons, with the ten largest covering 25% to 30%. The specimen was blood. The receptors shown here come from a man in his forties or fifties with Graves' ophthalmopathy. Each CDR3 is given with its conserved first and last residue. D genes are given only for firm matches. A row's size may be missing; if present it is once, few, many or a size class.

-	TRBV20-1	TRBJ1-2	many	CSAAGQTNYGYTF	TGCAGTGCTGCGGGACAAACTAACTATGGCTACACCTTC
-	TRBV19	TRBJ1-5	few	CASSIVQPSGQPQHF	TGTGCCAGTAGTATAGTTCAGCCCTCGGGCCAGCCCCAGCATTTT
TRBD1	TRBV30	TRBJ1-2	many	CAWSPGQGAFYGYTF	TGTGCCTGGAGTCCCGGACAGGGGGCTTTTTATGGCTACACCTTC
-	TRBV5-8	TRBJ1-3	many	CASSLEGRVSGNTIYF	TGTGCCAGCAGCTTGGAGGGACGGGTCTCTGGAAACACCATATATTTT
-	TRBV12-3/TRBV12-4	TRBJ1-1	-	CASSPKDRPNTEAFF	TGTGCCAGCAGTCCAAAAGACAGGCCTAACACTGAAGCTTTCTTT
-	TRBV10-3	TRBJ2-2	few	CAISPVDGGELFF	TGTGCCATCAGCCCGGTTGATGGGGGGGAGCTGTTTTTT
-	TRBV28	TRBJ1-5	many	CASSLYRQPNRGQPQHF	TGTGCCAGCAGTTTATATCGACAGCCCAATAGGGGACAGCCCCAGCATTTT
-	TRBV19	TRBJ2-3	-	CASSNPPEDTQYF	TGTGCCAGTAGTAACCCCCCTGAGGATACGCAGTATTTT
TRBD2	TRBV24-1	TRBJ2-1	few	CATSAWGLAGAYNEQFF	TGTGCCACCAGTGCTTGGGGACTAGCCGGAGCCTACAATGAGCAGTTCTTC
TRBD2	TRBV29-1	TRBJ2-1	-	CSVEVLAGGERQFF	TGCAGCGTTGAAGTGCTAGCGGGAGGGGAGAGGCAGTTCTTC
-	TRBV12-3/TRBV12-4	TRBJ2-7	few	CASSLTPPRQSDEQYF	TGTGCCAGCAGTTTAACCCCTCCGCGCCAGTCCGACGAGCAGTACTTC
-	TRBV20-1	TRBJ1-1	once	CSAGPKAEAFF	TGCAGTGCGGGTCCGAAGGCTGAAGCTTTCTTT
-	TRBV6-1	TRBJ2-7	many	CASSDSQGIYEQYF	TGTGCCAGCAGTGATTCCCAGGGAATCTACGAGCAGTACTTC
-	TRBV5-6	TRBJ1-1	many	CASSLTGIGDTEAFF	TGTGCCAGCAGCTTGACTGGTATTGGGGACACTGAAGCTTTCTTT
-	TRBV27	TRBJ2-7	-	CASSLSGVPSGEQYF	TGTGCCAGCAGTTTATCGGGGGTTCCCTCCGGCGAGCAGTACTTC
TRBD1	TRBV3-1	TRBJ2-3	many	CASSQRDRGGPDTQYF	TGTGCCAGCAGCCAGCGGGACAGGGGCGGGCCAGATACGCAGTATTTT
-	TRBV27	TRBJ1-2	-	CASGGFYGYTF	TGTGCCAGCGGTGGTTTCTATGGCTACACCTTC
TRBD1	TRBV5-1	TRBJ2-7	many	CASSDGQGSSEQYF	TGCGCCAGCAGCGACGGACAGGGATCGTCCGAGCAGTACTTC
TRBD2	TRBV28	TRBJ2-7	few	CASSPGGTSGSYEQYF	TGTGCCAGCAGTCCAGGTGGGACTAGCGGCTCCTACGAGCAGTACTTC
-	TRBV12-3/TRBV12-4	TRBJ2-1	many	CASSPIRIYNEQFF	TGTGCCAGCAGTCCTATCCGGATTTACAATGAGCAGTTCTTC
-	TRBV24-1	TRBJ2-5	few	CATSDFTGVREETQYF	TGTGCCACCAGTGATTTTACGGGGGTCCGAGAAGAGACCCAGTACTTC
-	TRBV7-2	TRBJ1-2	many	CASSLGGGGPVGNYGYTF	TGTGCCAGCAGCTTAGGGGGGGGAGGCCCCGTTGGTAACTATGGCTACACCTTC
TRBD2	TRBV7-2	TRBJ2-5	many	CASSLGLAGAPGQETQYF	TGTGCCAGCAGCCTAGGACTAGCGGGCGCCCCCGGGCAAGAGACCCAGTACTTC
TRBD2	TRBV11-2	TRBJ2-7	-	CASSSLRGGYEQYF	TGTGCCAGCAGCTCTCTCCGGGGAGGGTACGAGCAGTACTTC
-	TRBV20-1	TRBJ2-7	-	CSASSGTGGVEQYF	TGCAGTGCGAGTTCTGGGACGGGCGGCGTCGAGCAGTACTTC
TRBD1	TRBV6-1	TRBJ1-2	-	CASGIGQGAILVGCTF	TGTGCCAGCGGAATTGGACAGGGGGCCATTCTTGTCGGCTGCACCTTC
-	TRBV30	TRBJ1-5	many	CAWSEGYINQPQHF	TGTGCCTGGAGTGAGGGTTATATCAATCAGCCCCAGCATTTT
-	TRBV6-5	TRBJ2-7	-	CASSYSIPIYEQYF	TGTGCCAGCAGTTACTCGATACCGATCTACGAGCAGTACTTC
-	TRBV29-1	TRBJ1-1	few	CSVASGAFTEAFF	TGCAGCGTTGCCTCAGGGGCTTTCACTGAAGCTTTCTTT
TRBD2	TRBV7-9	TRBJ2-1	many	CASSFTSGRYNEQFF	TGTGCCAGCAGCTTCACTAGCGGGAGATACAATGAGCAGTTCTTC
TRBD2	TRBV15	TRBJ2-5	few	CATSNSGDETQYF	TGTGCCACCAGCAATAGCGGGGACGAGACCCAGTACTTC
TRBD1	TRBV5-1	TRBJ1-6	few	CASAGTGASPLHF	TGCGCCAGCGCCGGGACAGGGGCTTCACCCCTCCACTTT
TRBD2	TRBV2	TRBJ2-1	few	CASRGTSGVDNEQFF	TGTGCCAGCAGGGGGACTAGCGGGGTCGACAATGAGCAGTTCTTC
-	TRBV3-1	TRBJ2-3	many	CASSQAGLGHGDTQYF	TGTGCCAGCAGCCAAGCTGGATTGGGGCATGGAGATACGCAGTATTTT
TRBD1	TRBV24-1	TRBJ2-7	few	CATSAAGTGSSNEQYF	TGTGCCACCAGTGCCGCCGGGACAGGAAGTTCTAACGAGCAGTACTTC
-	TRBV28	TRBJ2-5	many	CASSFSNTGGFQETQYF	TGTGCCAGCAGTTTCTCCAACACTGGGGGTTTCCAAGAGACCCAGTACTTC
-	TRBV24-1	TRBJ2-2	many	CATGRTAPNTGELFF	TGTGCCACCGGAAGGACAGCCCCGAACACCGGGGAGCTGTTTTTT
TRBD2	TRBV27	TRBJ2-5	few	CASSFQRERGTQYF	TGTGCCAGCAGTTTCCAGCGGGAGCGCGGGACCCAGTACTTC
TRBD1	TRBV3-1	TRBJ2-7	many	CASSQDTGGSYEQYF	TGTGCCAGCAGCCAAGATACAGGGGGCTCCTACGAGCAGTACTTC
-	TRBV10-3	TRBJ2-1	few	CAIRSDRDAYNEQFF	TGTGCCATCAGGAGTGACCGGGACGCATACAATGAGCAGTTCTTC
-	TRBV20-1	TRBJ1-4	-	CSAISMGTNEKLFF	TGCAGTGCTATCAGCATGGGAACTAATGAAAAACTGTTTTTT
TRBD2	TRBV5-1	TRBJ2-7	-	CASSWGLAGLYEQYF	TGCGCCAGCAGCTGGGGACTAGCGGGGCTCTACGAGCAGTACTTC
TRBD2	TRBV6-1	TRBJ2-7	-	CASTGLAGGYEQYF	TGTGCCAGCACGGGACTAGCGGGAGGCTACGAGCAGTACTTC
-	TRBV6-1	TRBJ2-5	-	CASSEQPSQETQYF	TGTGCCAGCAGTGAACAGCCCTCACAAGAGACCCAGTACTTC
TRBD1	TRBV28	TRBJ2-2	-	CASSPPLPGTGFTWELFF	TGTGCCAGCAGCCCCCCACTCCCCGGGACAGGATTCACCTGGGAGCTGTTTTTT
-	TRBV7-9	TRBJ2-7	-	CASSLDAGLALYEQYF	TGTGCCAGCAGCTTAGATGCCGGGCTAGCACTATACGAGCAGTACTTC
-	TRBV5-1	TRBJ1-2	few	CASSLASSYGYTF	TGCGCCAGCAGCTTAGCATCAAGCTATGGCTACACCTTC
TRBD1	TRBV20-1	TRBJ2-7	many	CSARRPGTGLEQYF	TGCAGTGCTAGACGTCCCGGGACAGGGTTAGAGCAGTACTTC
TRBD1	TRBV5-1	TRBJ2-5	many	CASSLGAGGTETQYF	TGCGCCAGCAGCTTGGGGGCAGGGGGAACAGAGACCCAGTACTTC
TRBD1	TRBV3-1	TRBJ1-2	many	CASSPKQGLGGYTF	TGTGCCAGCAGCCCGAAACAGGGGCTGGGTGGCTACACCTTC
-	TRBV5-1	TRBJ2-1	many	CASRGGYEQFF	TGCGCCAGCAGGGGGGGTTATGAGCAGTTCTTC
-	TRBV6-1	TRBJ1-5	-	CASGWRVPLSQPQHF	TGTGCCAGCGGATGGAGGGTCCCCCTTAGTCAGCCCCAGCATTTT
-	TRBV6-1	TRBJ1-3	-	CASKVMVPGDAGNTIYF	TGTGCCAGCAAAGTTATGGTTCCCGGGGACGCTGGAAACACCATATATTTT